A single sample gave rise to the 28 T cell receptor beta chains below, sequenced in a study of T cell clusters in autoimmune cytopenias. Each sample's input was 250 ng genomic DNA, 30,000 to 45,000 genome equivalents. One tube held mixed TRB-A and TRB-B primer pools for touch-down PCR. TCRdb reprocessed the multiplex PCR reads and keeps a single row for each CDR3 protein, giving no DNA. The listing contains approximately 3,000 distinct CDR3 sequences. Material: peripheral blood. Receptor source: a human donor with an autoimmune cytopenia or autoimmune hepatitis (not recorded which).

This clonotype is identified as medium-sized from frequency. The rearrangement uses TRBV6-2 or TRBV6-3 and TRBJ1-1; TCRdb proposes TRBD1, but this gene call is untestable without DNA. The CDR3 runs to 14 residues. Germline V CDR1 and CDR2: MNHEY, SVGEGT. CDR3 sequence reads: CASSYWPEGTEAFF.

This clonotype is labeled medium-sized based on frequency. The gene calls are TRBV6-5 and TRBJ1-5; TCRdb designates TRBD1, a call that cannot be tested without DNA. Per the germline V gene, CDR1 is MNHEY and CDR2 is SVGAGI. The CDR3 loop spans 20 amino acids. CDR3 sequence reads: CASSEAVPGQRPYSNQPQHF.

This clonotype is medium-sized (0.01 to 0.1%) by frequency. CDR3 region: CASSILGGNYGYTF. The V and J genes are TRBV11-2 and TRBJ1-2; TCRdb picks TRBD1, but there is no DNA to check that call. CDR3 length: 14 residues. The V gene's germline CDR1 is SGHAT and CDR2 FQNNGV.

By frequency, this clonotype is medium-sized. This chain uses TRBV27 with TRBJ2-3. CDR1 and CDR2 (germline): MNHEY, SMNVEV (reference sequence). This CDR3 has 14 residues. The CDR3 sequence is CASSERGQFDTQYF.

The rearrangement joins TRBV27 to TRBJ2-1. CDR1 is MNHEY and CDR2 is SMNVEV in the germline V gene (reference sequence). CDR3 size: 16 residues. The CDR3 sequence is CASSLTRQGPYNEQFF.

The chain combines TRBV10-3 with TRBJ2-7; TCRdb returns TRBD1, unconfirmable since there is no DNA. CDR3 length: 18 amino acids. In germline, CDR1 is ENHRY, CDR2 SYGVKD. CDR3 amino acids: CAISDQPGALGPIGEQYF.

This clonotype shows up as medium-sized by frequency. The chain carries TRBV6-1 and TRBJ2-5; TCRdb's D gene call, TRBD1, goes unchecked for lack of DNA. The CDR3 consists of 14 residues. CDR1 is MNHNS and CDR2 is SASEGT in the germline V gene. CDR3 region: CASNLGERKETQYF.

J is TRBJ2-5 and V is TRBV29-1; TCRdb lists TRBD1, though no DNA is available to test this call. This CDR3 spans 12 amino acids. Germline V gene lookup returns CDR1 SQVTM and CDR2 ANQGSEA. CDR3 amino acids: CSVEGQQETQYF.

CDR3 sequence: CASSLGGTKNIQYF. The chain has TRBV12-3 or TRBV12-4 and TRBJ2-4. This CDR3 has 14 amino acids.

This chain connects TRBV6-5 to TRBJ1-1; the TCRdb call, TRBD1, lacks DNA for checking. The CDR3 is made up of 15 amino acids. Germline V CDR1 and CDR2: MNHEY, SVGAGI. CDR3 in amino acids: CASSFEWGLNTEAFF.

Measured by frequency, this clonotype is medium-sized (0.01 to 0.1%). The chain uses TRBV27 and TRBJ1-5; the TCRdb call, TRBD1, lacks DNA for checking. The CDR3 extends over 14 amino acids. The germline V gene has CDR1 MNHEY and CDR2 SMNVEV (reference sequence). The chain's CDR3 is CASSPRGNNQPQHF.

This clonotype is classed as medium-sized by frequency. The chain has TRBV6-5 and TRBJ2-7; TCRdb's D gene call, TRBD1, goes unchecked for lack of DNA. The CDR3 runs 12 residues. Germline V gene sequence: CDR1 MNHEY, CDR2 SVGAGI. The CDR3 loop is CASRERGSQQYF.

This clonotype counts as medium-sized (0.01 to 0.1%) by frequency. V and J are TRBV27 and TRBJ2-5; TCRdb's assignment of TRBD2 cannot be checked, as there is no DNA. The germline CDR1 and CDR2 sequences are MNHEY and SMNVEV (reference sequence). This CDR3 comprises 14 residues. The CDR3 sequence is CASRGRGIQETQYF.

By frequency, this clonotype is medium-sized. This chain joins TRBV27 and TRBJ1-4; TCRdb reports TRBD1, a call that lacks DNA to check it against. The CDR3 runs 14 residues. Germline CDR1 reads MNHEY; CDR2 reads SMNVEV (reference sequence). CDR3 protein: CASRDRGRGEKLFF.

CDR3 sequence: CSAREVRAIMDYDQYF. The chain links TRBV20-1 to TRBJ2-7; without DNA, the TCRdb call of TRBD2 cannot be checked. Germline values: CDR1 DFQATT, CDR2 SNEGSKA (reference sequence). CDR3 length equals 16 residues.

Frequency places this clonotype as medium-sized. The chain is built from TRBV6-5 and TRBJ1-3. Germline CDR1 reads MNHEY; CDR2 reads SVGAGI. This CDR3 has 12 amino acids. CDR3 sequence: CASSPKGNTIYF.

Frequency places this clonotype as medium-sized. V usage is TRBV7-6 and J usage is TRBJ1-2; the D call from TCRdb, TRBD1, cannot be confirmed without DNA. The CDR3 loop spans 14 amino acids. Germline CDR1 reads SGHVS; CDR2 reads FNYEAQ. The CDR3 protein is CASSPRTGYYGYTF.

V and J are TRBV7-9 and TRBJ1-5; TCRdb's D call of TRBD1 is untestable without DNA. Germline-derived CDR1 and CDR2 are SEHNR and FQNEAQ (reference sequence). The CDR3 length is 18 residues. The CDR3 loop reads CASSLGHGGDGGNQPQHF.

This clonotype is deemed medium-sized by its frequency. This chain joins TRBV19 and TRBJ1-6. This CDR3 contains 15 residues. CDR1 is LNHDA, CDR2 SQIVND, per germline (reference sequence). The CDR3 protein is CASSMAGWEDSPLHF.

According to its frequency, this clonotype is medium-sized. The V and J genes are TRBV6-5 and TRBJ2-2; the TCRdb D gene call, TRBD1, has no DNA to confirm it. The CDR3 covers 16 residues. Germline CDR1 is MNHEY and CDR2 is SVGAGI. This CDR3 reads CASSYPGQGAVGELFF.

This clonotype ranks as medium-sized in terms of frequency. This chain joins TRBV6-5 and TRBJ1-2; TCRdb picks TRBD1, but there is no DNA to check that call. Germline values: CDR1 MNHEY, CDR2 SVGAGI. The CDR3 runs to 18 residues. CDR3: CASSYSSPDRQRSYGYTF.

The V gene is TRBV5-6, the J gene TRBJ2-1. The CDR3 consists of 12 residues. Germline V CDR1 and CDR2: SGHDT, YYEEEE. CDR3 amino acids: CASSLGRNEQFF.

Frequency places this clonotype as medium-sized. V gene TRBV12-3 or TRBV12-4 combines with J gene TRBJ2-1; TCRdb's D call of TRBD2 is untestable without DNA. The CDR3 spans 14 residues. The CDR3 here is CASSFSRLGSEQFF.

The chain carries TRBV12-3 or TRBV12-4 and TRBJ2-7; TCRdb's D call, TRBD2, is unchecked because there is no DNA. CDR3 length: 14 residues. This chain's CDR3 is CASSSLAGAYEQYF.

CDR3 sequence reads: CASSYVGNNEKLFF. This chain connects TRBV6-2 or TRBV6-3 to TRBJ1-4. The germline V gene has CDR1 MNHEY and CDR2 SVGEGT. The CDR3 is 14 residues long.

This clonotype shows up as medium-sized by frequency. This chain joins TRBV6-6 and TRBJ2-7; checking the TCRdb D call of TRBD2 is not possible without DNA. CDR1 MNHNY and CDR2 SVGAGI come from the germline V gene (reference sequence). This CDR3 contains 14 residues. This CDR3 is CASIYSGRPYEQYF.

This clonotype is identified as medium-sized from frequency. The V and J genes are TRBV19 and TRBJ2-3; TCRdb gives TRBD1 as the D gene, but with no DNA this cannot be confirmed. The germline CDR1 and CDR2 sequences are LNHDA and SQIVND (reference sequence). The CDR3 runs to 12 residues. This chain's CDR3 is CASSTGTDTQYF. The full variable domain, completed using reference TRBV19 and TRBJ2-3, is DGGITQSPKYLFRKEGQNVTLSCEQNLNHDAMYWYRQDPGQGLRLIYYSQIVNDFQKGDIAEGYSVSREKKESFPLTVTSAQKNPTAFYLCASSTGTDTQYFGPGTRLTVL.

Its frequency marks this clonotype as medium-sized. The J gene is TRBJ2-3, the V gene TRBV19. Per the germline V gene, CDR1 is LNHDA and CDR2 is SQIVND (reference sequence). This CDR3 region has 14 residues. The CDR3 here is CASSPTSSTDTQYF. The full variable domain, completed using reference TRBV19 and TRBJ2-3, is DGGITQSPKYLFRKEGQNVTLSCEQNLNHDAMYWYRQDPGQGLRLIYYSQIVNDFQKGDIAEGYSVSREKKESFPLTVTSAQKNPTAFYLCASSPTSSTDTQYFGPGTRLTVL.